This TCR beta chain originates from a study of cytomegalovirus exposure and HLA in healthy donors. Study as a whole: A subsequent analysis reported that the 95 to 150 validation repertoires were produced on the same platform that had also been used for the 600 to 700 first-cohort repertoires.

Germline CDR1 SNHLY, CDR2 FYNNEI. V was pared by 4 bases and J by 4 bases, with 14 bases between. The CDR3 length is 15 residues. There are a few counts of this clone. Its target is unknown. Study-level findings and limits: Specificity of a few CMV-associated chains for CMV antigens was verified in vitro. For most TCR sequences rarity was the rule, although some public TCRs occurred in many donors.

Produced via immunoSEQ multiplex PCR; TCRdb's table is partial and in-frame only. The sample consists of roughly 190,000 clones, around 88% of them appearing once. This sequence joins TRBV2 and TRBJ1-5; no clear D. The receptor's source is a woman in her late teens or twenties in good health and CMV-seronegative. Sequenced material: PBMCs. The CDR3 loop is CASSGDGMINQPQHF. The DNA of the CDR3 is TGTGCCAGCAGTGGAGACGGGATGATAAATCAGCCCCAGCATTTT. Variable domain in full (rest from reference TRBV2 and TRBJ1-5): EPEVTQTPSHQVTQMGQEVILRCVPISNHLYFYWYRQILGQKVEFLVSFYNNEISEKSEIFDDQFSVERPDGSNFTLKIRSTKLEDSAMYFCASSGDGMINQPQHFGDGTRLSIL.